This T cell receptor (beta chain) was sequenced in a study of shared clonotypes between healthy human individuals. The assay was immunoSEQ multiplex PCR, and TCRdb's table has in-frame clones only and misses some. This sample carries 550,000 to 750,000 clones, roughly nine tenths of them seen once, and the ten largest clones take approximately 24%. V lost 0 bases, J lost 4 bases, and 13 bases lay in between. Germline loops: CDR1 SGDLS, CDR2 YYNGEE. The CDR3 contains 15 residues. Terminally differentiated effector memory CD45RA+ cells were excluded by CCR7 positive selection of CD45RO-negative cells. The chain has TRBV9 and TRBJ2-5; D may be TRBD2 (7 bases). Sequencing input: naive CD8+ T cells sorted from blood. This TCR came from a man aged 25 to 45 in good health. The CDR3: CASSVGGGAGETQYF. The CDR3 nucleotides read TGTGCCAGCAGCGTAGGTGGGGGGGCAGGAGAGACCCAGTACTTC.